These 30 T cell receptor beta chains were sequenced from one sample in a study of T cells in Graves' hyperthyroidism and ophthalmopathy. The TCR beta CDR3 regions underwent amplification using RNA transcripts as the source. A set of HTBI primers served as the primers for a first-round RT-PCR of the TCR CDR3. MiXCR was run by TCRdb on the multiplex PCR reads, yielding one entry per CDR3 protein. In the table there are about 410,000 distinct CDR3 sequences, roughly 15% of which are singletons. Material for sequencing was blood. These receptors were collected from a man younger than 35 with Graves' ophthalmopathy.

There are many counts of this clonotype. V and J are TRBV11-2 and TRBJ2-2; 10 bases map to TRBD1. With 5 bases clipped from V and 4 bases from J, the junction kept 10 bases outside the gene matches. The germline CDR1 and CDR2 sequences are SGHAT and FQNNGV. The CDR3 is 17 residues long. DNA for the CDR3: TGTGCCAGCAGCCACCTCCGACAGGGGGCGGGCACCGGGGAGCTGTTTTTT. Translating it yields CASSHLRQGAGTGELFF.

CDR3 protein: CATSDGASSYNEQFF. The CDR3 region has the DNA TGTGCCACCAGTGATGGGGCCAGCTCCTACAATGAGCAGTTCTTC. This chain links TRBV24-1 with TRBJ2-1; weak D call: TRBD1 (5 bases). The CDR3 extends over 15 amino acids. V was clipped by 3 bases and J by 0 bases, with 8 bases between them. Germline assignment: CDR1 KGHDR and CDR2 SFDVKD.

This clonotype has ten or more counts. This rearrangement joins TRBV5-5 to TRBJ1-1; 7 bases are a match to TRBD1. The J segment lost 4 bases and the V segment lost 1 base, leaving 7 bases of the junction unmatched. The CDR3 consists of 15 residues. Germline-derived CDR1 and CDR2 are SGHKS and YYEKEE (reference sequence). This CDR3 reads CASSLTDRVVTEAFF. CDR3 bases: TGTGCCAGCAGCTTGACAGACAGGGTAGTCACTGAAGCTTTCTTT.

The sample holds a few counts of this clonotype. V gene TRBV19 combines with J gene TRBJ2-7; 7 bases line up with TRBD2. This CDR3 region has 15 residues. V was pared by 4 bases and J by 0 bases, with 6 bases of the junction left unmatched. Germline-derived CDR1 and CDR2 are LNHDA and SQIVND (reference sequence). CDR3 protein: CASSRTSVSSYEQYF. The CDR3 DNA reads TGTGCCAGTAGTAGAACTAGCGTAAGCTCCTACGAGCAGTACTTC.

V is TRBV20-1 and J is TRBJ2-4; TRBD2 matches at 8 bases. The germline V gene has CDR1 DFQATT and CDR2 SNEGSKA (reference sequence). CDR3 length: 15 residues. With V trimmed by 4 bases and J by 6 bases, 11 bases remained unmatched. The CDR3 bases are TGCAGTGCTACTCCCCGGACTAGCAGAACAAACATTCAGTACTTC. Protein product: CSATPRTSRTNIQYF.

In its sample, this clonotype was seen a few times. The genes are TRBV4-1 and TRBJ2-1; TRBD2 matches 11 bases. The trim removed 11 bases at V and 2 bases at J, leaving 8 bases unmatched. This CDR3 has 15 amino acids. Germline loops: CDR1 MGHRA, CDR2 YSYEKL. For the CDR3, the DNA is TGCGCCGGGTCCCATAGCGGGGGGGCCTACAATGAGCAGTTCTTC. Translation gives CAGSHSGGAYNEQFF.

The chain uses TRBV7-3 and TRBJ1-6; D is unresolved. Germline V CDR1 and CDR2: SGHTA, FQGTGA. The CDR3 runs to 14 residues. V gave up 5 bases and J gave up 8 bases, with 13 bases separating them. The CDR3 region is CASSEDATYSPLHF. For the CDR3, the DNA is TGTGCCAGCAGCGAGGACGCCACCTATTCACCCCTCCACTTT.

This clonotype was seen only a few times. The rearrangement links TRBV7-9 to TRBJ1-1; D perhaps matches TRBD1 (5 bases). The CDR3 covers 15 residues. Trimming left V 3 bases short and J 8 bases short, with 19 bases between. Germline lookup yields CDR1 SEHNR and CDR2 FQNEAQ (reference sequence). CDR3 sequence: CASSFGDRRFAEAFF. As DNA, the CDR3 is TGTGCCAGCAGCTTCGGGGACCGACGATTTGCAGAAGCTTTCTTT.

As concerns this clonotype: Since no conserved phenylalanine or tryptophan closes the CDR3, a read error is the likely cause. It is unclear where the CDR3 begins or ends on the DNA, so no DNA is shown, and the CDR3 is as TCRdb lists it. V gene TRBV10-2 combines with J gene TRBJ2-7. The CDR3 spans 13 amino acids, including both terminal residues. From germline, CDR1 is WSHSY and CDR2 SAAADI. The CDR3: CASSDCVDLRAVL.

This clonotype has just a few counts. The genes are TRBV19 and TRBJ1-1; perhaps TRBD1 as D (6 bases). CDR1 is LNHDA, CDR2 SQIVND, per germline (reference sequence). V dropped 2 bases and J dropped 2 bases, with 18 bases sitting between them. This CDR3 has 17 amino acids. Here the CDR3 reads CASSIPGLGQHNTEAFF. In nucleotides, the CDR3 is TGTGCCAGTAGTATACCAGGGCTCGGACAGCACAACACTGAAGCTTTCTTT.

This chain joins TRBV7-2 and TRBJ2-7; 11 nucleotides match TRBD2. The germline V gene has CDR1 SGHTA and CDR2 FQGNSA. CDR3 length equals 15 residues. Unmatched junction bases numbered 4, after V lost 4 bases and J lost 2 bases. The DNA of the CDR3 is TGTGCCAGCAGCTCCGTAGCGGGAGGGCCCTACGAGCAGTACTTC. Amino acid sequence: CASSSVAGGPYEQYF.

This clonotype was counted many times. CDR3 sequence reads: CASSLPDRQETQYF. The CDR3, as DNA: TGTGCCAGCAGCTTACCAGACAGGCAAGAGACCCAGTACTTC. The rearrangement joins TRBV11-3 to TRBJ2-5, with a possible D match to TRBD1 (6 bases). The CDR3 runs 14 residues. Germline V gene lookup returns CDR1 SGHNT and CDR2 YENEEA. V was trimmed by 2 bases and J by 2 bases, leaving 9 bases between them.

Many counts were recorded for this clonotype. This sequence joins TRBV6-5 and TRBJ2-3; weak D call: TRBD1 (6 bases). The CDR3 spans 14 residues. Germline assignment: CDR1 MNHEY and CDR2 SVGAGI. V lost 2 bases and J lost 5, with 11 bases in between. The DNA of the CDR3 is TGTGCCAGCAGTTACGCCAGGGGCTTAGATACGCAGTATTTT. As protein: CASSYARGLDTQYF.

This clonotype has only a few counts. This chain joins TRBV4-1 and TRBJ2-3; TRBD1 agrees at 12 bases. J was trimmed by 4 bases and V by 2 bases; bases with no gene match: 10. Per germline, CDR1 MGHRA and CDR2 YSYEKL. The CDR3 totals 18 residues. CDR3 DNA: TGCGCCAGCAGCCAACGCCAGACCGGGACAGGGGGCTCAGATACGCAGTATTTT. This encodes CASSQRQTGTGGSDTQYF.

This chain joins TRBV19 and TRBJ1-2, with a tentative D call TRBD1 (5 bases). V lost 5 bases and J lost 1, with 11 bases in between. This CDR3 is 14 amino acids long. CDR1 and CDR2 (germline): LNHDA, SQIVND (reference sequence). CDR3 bases: TGTGCCAGTAGTCAGGACAACTTTAACTATGGCTACACCTTC. Protein product: CASSQDNFNYGYTF.

The chain employs TRBV20-1 and TRBJ1-3; no clear D. V dropped 0 bases and J dropped 0 bases, with 6 bases sitting between them. CDR3 length: 14 residues. CDR1 DFQATT and CDR2 SNEGSKA come from the germline V gene (reference sequence). The CDR3 DNA reads TGCAGTGCTAGAGATTGGTCCTCTGGAAACACCATATATTTT. Residues: CSARDWSSGNTIYF.

Many counts were recorded for this clonotype. J is TRBJ1-2 and V is TRBV12-3 or TRBV12-4; D perhaps matches TRBD1 (6 bases). Trimming cost V 6 bases and J 4 bases, with 9 bases left between them. The CDR3 extends over 12 amino acids. For the CDR3, the DNA is TGTGCCAGCAGGGGGGGCAGCTATGGCTACACCTTC. This encodes CASRGGSYGYTF.

This clonotype was observed at least ten times. J is TRBJ2-3 and V is TRBV12-3 or TRBV12-4; TRBD2 agrees at 9 bases. The V segment lost 6 bases and the J segment 6 bases; nucleotides outside the gene matches: 10. The CDR3 has 15 residues. The CDR3 reads CASRALSGGKDTQYF. The CDR3 nucleotides are TGTGCCAGCAGGGCACTGAGCGGGGGGAAGGATACGCAGTATTTT.

This clonotype was picked up many times. The rearrangement uses TRBV14 and TRBJ2-1; 7 bases are a match to TRBD2. V shed 0 bases, J shed 2 bases, and the junction held 7 bases outside the gene matches. The CDR3 extends over 17 amino acids. Germline lookup yields CDR1 SGHDN and CDR2 FVKESK. The CDR3 DNA follows: TGTGCCAGCAGCCAAGATCACCCAGGACTAGCCTACAATGAGCAGTTCTTC. It translates to CASSQDHPGLAYNEQFF.

This chain links TRBV6-1 with TRBJ2-7; tentatively, D is TRBD1 (6 bases). CDR3 length: 13 residues. V lost 4 bases to trimming and J lost 6 bases, with 13 bases between them. Per the germline V gene, CDR1 is MNHNS and CDR2 is SASEGT. CDR3 in DNA: TGTGCCAGCAGTGGGGCAGGGGCCGGCGAGCAGTACTTC. As protein: CASSGAGAGEQYF.

This clonotype was counted ten times or more. This chain links TRBV7-9 with TRBJ1-1, with D maybe TRBD1 (5 bases). CDR3 size: 15 residues. Trimming removed 6 bases from V and 0 bases from J, with 14 bases in between. Germline CDR1 and CDR2: SEHNR and FQNEAQ (reference sequence). The CDR3 DNA reads as TGTGCCAGCAGTTTATCAGGGACCATGAACACTGAAGCTTTCTTT. Its protein is CASSLSGTMNTEAFF.

The J gene is TRBJ2-5, the V gene TRBV13; maybe TRBD2 (5 bases). The CDR3 loop spans 15 amino acids. V lost 1 base, J lost 1 base, and 10 bases lay in between. Per germline, CDR1 PRHDT and CDR2 FYEKMQ (reference sequence). CDR3: CASSLAGYLQETQYF. The CDR3 nucleotides read TGTGCCAGCAGCTTAGCGGGGTATCTCCAAGAGACCCAGTACTTC.

This clonotype has more than one count but fewer than ten. A read error may be the cause here, since a much bigger clone is one base away. The CDR3 carries no conserved terminal phenylalanine or tryptophan, so it likely arises from a read error. V is TRBV3-1 and J is TRBJ2-7, with D tentatively TRBD1 (5 bases). The CDR3 extends over 13 amino acids. Trimming cost V 3 bases and J 1 base, with 7 bases left between them. Germline V gives CDR1 LGHDT, CDR2 YNNKEL (reference sequence). CDR3 protein: CASSHDSSYEQYL. The CDR3 DNA follows: TGTGCCAGCAGCCACGACAGTTCCTACGAGCAGTACCTC.

This clonotype has ten or more counts. The V and J genes are TRBV10-3 and TRBJ1-2; possibly TRBD1 for D (5 bases). Trimming shortened V by 7 bases and J by 2 bases, and 14 bases separated the two germline ends. The CDR3 spans 14 residues. The germline gives CDR1 ENHRY, CDR2 SYGVKD. Here the CDR3 reads CAINGHSDNYGYTF. CDR3 sequence (DNA): TGTGCCATCAATGGACATTCTGACAACTATGGCTACACCTTC.

This clonotype was seen more than once but under ten times. The rearrangement links TRBV4-1 to TRBJ2-1; 12 bases align to TRBD2. CDR1 MGHRA and CDR2 YSYEKL come from the germline V gene. The CDR3 runs 16 residues. V was clipped by 3 bases and J by 4 bases; unmatched bases: 4. In DNA, the CDR3 is TGCGCCAGCAGCCAGACTAGCGGGAGCTTGTACAATGAGCAGTTCTTC. Its translation is CASSQTSGSLYNEQFF.

In its sample, this clonotype was seen many times. The V call is TRBV13, the J call TRBJ2-5; D not resolved. The CDR3 loop spans 15 amino acids. Trimming pared 1 base from V and 7 bases from J, leaving 16 bases between. The germline CDR1 and CDR2 sequences are PRHDT and FYEKMQ (reference sequence). CDR3 loop: CASSLVGNAVRTQYF. The CDR3 bases are TGTGCCAGCAGCTTAGTAGGGAACGCGGTACGGACCCAGTACTTC.

This clonotype appeared many times. The rearrangement joins TRBV27 to TRBJ1-3, with D tentatively TRBD1 (5 bases). Germline CDR1 reads MNHEY; CDR2 reads SMNVEV (reference sequence). The CDR3 totals 13 residues. V was shortened by 6 bases and J by 3 bases, with 9 bases between the two germline ends. CDR3 sequence: CASRKDSGNTIYF. For the CDR3, the DNA is TGTGCCAGCAGAAAAGACAGTGGAAACACCATATATTTT.

Only a few counts were recorded for this clonotype. The V gene is TRBV19, the J gene TRBJ2-6; D not certain. The V gene lost 6 bases and the J gene lost 0 bases, with 9 bases spanning the gap. CDR1 is LNHDA and CDR2 is SQIVND in the germline V gene (reference sequence). CDR3 length equals 15 residues. CDR3 region: CASSLLNSGANVLTF. CDR3 nucleotide sequence: TGTGCCAGTAGCCTCCTAAACTCTGGGGCCAACGTCCTGACTTTC.

This clonotype was counted many times. The chain joins TRBV20-1 to TRBJ2-1; D is undetermined. The germline V gene encodes CDR1 DFQATT and CDR2 SNEGSKA (reference sequence). The CDR3 consists of 15 residues. Trimming removed 1 base at V and 4 bases at J, with 14 bases between. The CDR3 nucleotides read TGCAGTGCTAGAGGGCCAAGTAGGGTGTACAATGAGCAGTTCTTC. Protein product: CSARGPSRVYNEQFF.

The V gene is TRBV6-1, the J gene TRBJ1-5, with TRBD1 as a possible D gene (5 bases). V dropped 5 bases and J dropped 5 bases, with 19 bases sitting between them. Per the germline V gene, CDR1 is MNHNS and CDR2 is SASEGT. The CDR3 is 16 residues long. CDR3 nucleotides: TGTGCCAGCAGTAGCGCCAGGAGGGGCGACTATCAGCCCCAGCATTTT. Translating it yields CASSSARRGDYQPQHF.